This T cell receptor beta chain was captured in a study of Graves' ophthalmopathy and Graves' hyperthyroidism. The V segment lost 5 bases and the J segment 5 bases; nucleotides outside the gene matches: 15. Germline V CDR1 and CDR2: MDHEN, SYDVKM. The CDR3 sequence is 16 residues long. In donors with ophthalmopathy, activity was moderate-to-severe, with CAS ≥3, NOSPECS ≥4 and duration under 3 months. TCR beta CDR3 amplification used RNA transcripts. The library came from an HTBI-primed first-round RT-PCR and a second-round multiplex PCR. TCRdb passed the multiplex PCR reads through MiXCR, listing each CDR3 protein once. The table has 350,000 or so distinct CDR3 sequences, roughly 16% seen once.

The source material was peripheral blood. The V gene is TRBV28, the J gene TRBJ2-7; 7 bases align to TRBD1. This TCR was recovered from an adult man with Graves' ophthalmopathy. The CDR3 DNA sequence: TGTGCCAGCAGTCCTTCCCCACAGGGGCCCGAGGACGAGCAGTACTTC. Its protein product is CASSPSPQGPEDEQYF.